This TCR beta chain originates from a study of molecular identifiers for immune sequencing clone quantification. TCRdb re-called the PCR reads through MiXCR, storing one row per CDR3 protein. The sample consists of about 320,000 distinct CDR3 sequences, 20% to 25% of them appearing once. Trimming took off 5 bases at V and 5 bases at J, with 15 bases between the two ends. CDR1 and CDR2 (germline): LNHDA, SQIVND (reference sequence). The CDR3 extends over 14 amino acids. The material sequenced was naive CD8+ T cells from blood, with Jurkat cell RNA spiked in. Subset reported: FACS-sorted CD8+CD4-CCR7+CD45RA+ naive T cells. The receptor comes from a human donor in good health. Some libraries in this study had Jurkat cell RNA spiked in. This sequence joins TRBV19 and TRBJ2-5; D perhaps matches TRBD2 (6 bases). As DNA, the CDR3 is TGTGCCAGTAGTTCCCGGCCGGCGGGGGAGACCCAGTACTTC. Protein sequence: CASSSRPAGETQYF. Filled out from reference TRBV19 and TRBJ2-5, the complete variable domain reads DGGITQSPKYLFRKEGQNVTLSCEQNLNHDAMYWYRQDPGQGLRLIYYSQIVNDFQKGDIAEGYSVSREKKESFPLTVTSAQKNPTAFYLCASSSRPAGETQYFGPGTRLLVL.